A single sample gave rise to the 21 T cell receptor beta chains below, sequenced in a study of regulatory T cells in long-lasting Graves disease. Noted time point: newly diagnosed GD, antithyroid drugs for less than 3 months. The TCR library was prepared using RNA isolated from PBMCs. CDR3-region Arm-PCR and iRepertoire HTBI primers produced the TCR beta libraries. TCRdb fed the multiplex PCR reads into MiXCR, producing one record per CDR3 protein. The sample carries hundreds of thousands of distinct CDR3 sequences, 15% to 20% recorded once. The same sample was also studied in work on T cells in Graves' hyperthyroidism and ophthalmopathy.

Here the sequenced sample was peripheral blood mononuclear cells (PBMCs), taken at new diagnosis, from a patient treated with antithyroid drugs. The receptors were gathered from a middle-aged woman with Graves disease.

This clonotype was seen only a few times. This chain connects TRBV2 to TRBJ2-5; TRBD1 agrees at 9 bases. J lost 5 bases, V lost 4 bases, and 8 bases had no gene match. Germline CDR1 is SNHLY and CDR2 is FYNNEI. This CDR3 has 15 residues. The CDR3 sequence is CASSVGTGRGETQYF. DNA for the CDR3: TGTGCCAGCAGTGTCGGGACAGGGAGGGGGGAGACCCAGTACTTC.

To note about this clonotype: Just one base apart from a much larger clone, this may be a read error. The chain combines TRBV6-5 with TRBJ2-3; 11 bases map to TRBD2. This CDR3 comprises 15 residues. The germline V gene encodes CDR1 MNHEY and CDR2 SVGAGI. CDR3 protein: CASSFSGGALDTQCF. In nucleotides, the CDR3 is TGTGCCAGCAGTTTTAGCGGGGGGGCCTTGGATACGCAGTGTTTT.

This clonotype was picked up a small number of times. The chain is built from TRBV5-5 and TRBJ2-6, with 9 bases aligning to TRBD2. V trimming: 1 base; J trimming: 8 bases; junction bases outside the gene matches: 4. Looked up from germline, CDR1 is SGHKS and CDR2 is YYEKEE (reference sequence). The length of the CDR3 is 15 residues. The CDR3 region is CASSLLAGNPNVLTF. The CDR3 DNA reads as TGTGCCAGCAGCTTGCTAGCGGGGAACCCCAACGTCCTGACTTTC.

CDR3 coding DNA: TGCGCCAGCAGCCCACCGGGGGGGGATGAGCAGTTCTTC. This gives the protein CASSPPGGDEQFF. This sequence joins TRBV4-1 and TRBJ2-1, with 8 bases matching TRBD2. Germline V gene data show CDR1 as MGHRA and CDR2 as YSYEKL. This CDR3 contains 13 residues. V was pared by 4 bases and J by 8 bases, with 4 bases of the junction left unmatched.

The table lists this clonotype with many counts. The genes are TRBV2 and TRBJ2-7; 7 positions match TRBD1. This CDR3 has 15 amino acids. The germline gives CDR1 SNHLY, CDR2 FYNNEI. The J segment lost 2 bases and the V segment lost 9 bases, leaving 13 bases of the junction unmatched. CDR3 protein: CASLFAGTAPYEQYF. The CDR3 DNA sequence: TGTGCCAGTTTGTTTGCAGGGACAGCACCCTACGAGCAGTACTTC.

This clonotype was recorded a few times. The genes are TRBV10-3 and TRBJ2-2; weak D call: TRBD2 (5 bases). V lost 4 bases and J 6 bases, leaving 9 bases between the germline ends. The germline CDR1 and CDR2 sequences are ENHRY and SYGVKD. The CDR3 sequence is 13 residues long. CDR3 nucleotide sequence: TGTGCCATCAGTGTCGAGGGTTCCGGGGAGCTGTTTTTT. Translation: CAISVEGSGELFF.

In its sample, this clonotype was seen many times. The CDR3 coding sequence is TGTGCCAGCAGCGTATATACAGGCGACATCCTGCCTACTGAAGCTTTCTTT. It is translated as CASSVYTGDILPTEAFF. J is TRBJ1-1 and V is TRBV7-9; possible D gene TRBD1, 5 bases. Deletions cut 5 bases from V and 5 bases from J, with 24 bases between. The CDR3 totals 17 residues. Germline CDR1 and CDR2: SEHNR and FQNEAQ (reference sequence).

Only one count was recorded for this clonotype. Germline and junction disagree at one end, which may indicate a read error. The genes are TRBV10-3 and TRBJ1-2; 8 nucleotides line up with TRBD1. This CDR3 has 15 residues. Per germline, CDR1 ENHRY and CDR2 SYGVKD. CDR3 coding DNA: TGTGCCATCAGTGGAAAACAGGGGGACCCAGCGGGCTTCACCTTC. It is translated as CAISGKQGDPAGFTF.

This clonotype showed up many times. The chain employs TRBV29-1 and TRBJ1-1; D call uncertain. V lost 7 bases and J lost 0, with 6 bases in between. This CDR3 is 11 amino acids long. The V gene's germline CDR1 is SQVTM and CDR2 ANQGSEA. CDR3 sequence reads: CSAIMNTEAFF. The CDR3 DNA is TGCAGCGCCATCATGAACACTGAAGCTTTCTTT.

This chain links TRBV19 with TRBJ2-7; TRBD2 matches 13 bases. The CDR3 extends over 17 amino acids. The V gene's germline CDR1 is LNHDA and CDR2 SQIVND (reference sequence). The V and J ends lost 3 bases and 1 base, in that order; junction bases with no gene match: 6. CDR3 region: CASSISGTSGISYEQYF. For the CDR3, the DNA is TGTGCCAGTAGTATCTCCGGGACTAGCGGGATTTCCTACGAGCAGTACTTC.

This clonotype was counted many times. The V gene is TRBV12-3 or TRBV12-4, the J gene TRBJ2-7; D possibly corresponds to TRBD1 (5 bases). Trimming took off 6 bases at V and 3 bases at J, with 9 bases between the two ends. The CDR3 extends over 12 amino acids. CDR3 DNA sequence: TGTGCCAGCAGGCAAACAGGCTACGAGCAGTACTTC. This codes for CASRQTGYEQYF.

The sample holds many counts of this clonotype. J is TRBJ2-7 and V is TRBV6-2 or TRBV6-3; maybe TRBD2 (6 bases). Germline values: CDR1 MNHEY, CDR2 SVGEGT. This CDR3 has 14 amino acids. Trimming cost V 4 bases and J 6 bases, with 16 bases left between them. CDR3 bases: TGTGCCAGCAGTTCGACTGGGGGGTGGGGCGAGCAGTACTTC. Protein product: CASSSTGGWGEQYF.

This clonotype was detected ten times or more. This chain uses TRBV20-1 with TRBJ2-5, with 7 bases that match TRBD2. This CDR3 comprises 14 residues. Germline lookup yields CDR1 DFQATT and CDR2 SNEGSKA (reference sequence). The V gene end was trimmed by 3 bases and the J gene end by 7 bases; junction bases not matched to a gene: 11. Here the CDR3 reads CSASVFVGEGTQYF. The CDR3 nucleotides read TGCAGTGCTAGTGTCTTCGTGGGGGAGGGGACCCAGTACTTC.

There are many counts of this clonotype. The chain recombines TRBV11-2 with TRBJ2-7; 9 positions match TRBD1. This CDR3 is built from 14 residues. CDR1 is SGHAT, CDR2 FQNNGV, per germline. Germline trimming cut 6 bases from V and 4 bases from J; bases unmatched to any gene: 7. The CDR3 loop reads CASSSHRGRYEQYF. In nucleotides, the CDR3 is TGTGCCAGCAGTTCGCACAGGGGGCGGTACGAGCAGTACTTC. Variable domain in full (rest from reference TRBV11-2 and TRBJ2-7): EAGVAQSPRYKIIEKRQSVAFWCNPISGHATLYWYQQILGQGPKLLIQFQNNGVVDDSQLPKDRFSAERLKGVDSTLKIQPAKLEDSAVYLCASSSHRGRYEQYFGPGTRLTVT.

V usage is TRBV19 and J usage is TRBJ1-4; the D gene is possibly TRBD1 (6 bases). Germline CDR1 is LNHDA and CDR2 is SQIVND (reference sequence). Deletions cut 5 bases from V and 5 bases from J, with 9 bases between. The CDR3 length is 13 residues. Written as DNA, the CDR3 is TGTGCCAGTAGTGACAGGAAAAATGAAAAACTGTTTTTT. This codes for CASSDRKNEKLFF.

The sample holds many counts of this clonotype. The rearrangement uses TRBV6-5 and TRBJ2-3; 10 bases are shared with TRBD2. The CDR3 runs to 16 residues. Germline loops: CDR1 MNHEY, CDR2 SVGAGI. V trimming: 2 bases; J trimming: 4 bases; junction bases outside the gene matches: 6. DNA for the CDR3: TGTGCCAGCAGTTACCAGGTTAGCGGGGGGTCAGATACGCAGTATTTT. It specifies CASSYQVSGGSDTQYF.

This clonotype was counted many times. The chain joins TRBV12-3 or TRBV12-4 to TRBJ2-5; 7 bases align to TRBD1. V lost 1 base to trimming and J lost 4 bases; unmatched junction nucleotides: 3. The CDR3 spans 14 residues. CDR3: CASSLDRGRETQYF. The CDR3 nucleotides read TGTGCCAGCAGTTTAGATAGGGGGCGAGAGACCCAGTACTTC.

A few counts support this clonotype. This chain connects TRBV5-1 to TRBJ1-6; the D gene is possibly TRBD1 (6 bases). Trimming cost V 1 base and J 7 bases, with 9 bases left between them. Germline V gives CDR1 SGHRS, CDR2 YFSETQ. CDR3 length equals 14 residues. The CDR3 DNA reads as TGCGCCAGCAGCTTGTGGACAGAAAATTCACCCCTCCACTTT. Its protein is CASSLWTENSPLHF. Full variable domain (missing parts from reference TRBV5-1 and TRBJ1-6): KAGVTQTPRYLIKTRGQQVTLSCSPISGHRSVSWYQQTPGQGLQFLFEYFSETQRNKGNFPGRFSGRQFSNSRSEMNVSTLELGDSALYLCASSLWTENSPLHFGNGTRLTVT.

This clonotype came up many times. The gene calls are TRBV28 and TRBJ1-1, with D possibly TRBD1 on 6 matching bases. Trimming left V 7 bases short and J 7 bases short, with 13 bases between. Germline-derived CDR1 and CDR2 are MDHEN and SYDVKM. The CDR3 runs 12 residues. This CDR3 is CASMGHEIEAFF. The DNA for the CDR3 is TGTGCCAGCATGGGACACGAGATTGAAGCTTTCTTT.

This clonotype has just one count. The junction shows a germline mismatch at one end, possibly a read error. The V and J genes are TRBV6-9 and TRBJ2-3; D remains ambiguous. CDR1 is MNHGY, CDR2 SVAAGI, per germline. This CDR3 has 18 amino acids. CDR3 protein: CASSESWPRVLTPDTQYF. DNA for the CDR3: TGCGCCAGCAGTGAGTCGTGGCCACGGGTTTTGACGCCCGATACGCAGTATTTT.

The chain recombines TRBV12-3 or TRBV12-4 with TRBJ1-1; possible D gene TRBD1, 5 bases. CDR3 length: 12 residues. V was trimmed by 6 bases and J by 5 bases, leaving 10 bases between them. CDR3 protein: CASRQEGTEAFF. The CDR3 DNA reads as TGTGCCAGCAGGCAGGAGGGGACTGAAGCTTTCTTT.